This TCR beta chain emerged from a study of somatic mutations in cytotoxic T cells in rheumatoid arthritis. Overall study: The authors flow-sorted some V beta antibody-stained T-cell populations at nearly 100% purity, including V beta1+ cells that they sequenced for TCRB.

Original analysis: After comparison against published virus-specific TCRB sequences, only a few of the patient CD8+ clones larger than 1% turned out to match them. Method: immunoSEQ multiplex PCR; TCRdb's copy keeps in-frame clones and lacks some. Clone size and the V and J calls come from that table; the DNA yielded D and trimming. In the table there are some 17,000 clones, 78% of which are singletons. V was pared by 4 bases and J by 3 bases, with 22 bases between. Germline V lookup: CDR1 SGHDT, CDR2 YYEEEE. The CDR3 totals 17 residues. The chain links TRBV5-6 to TRBJ1-2; D is unresolved. This receptor was identified in an adult with rheumatoid arthritis. The specimen was CD8+ T cells sorted from blood. In nucleotides, the CDR3 is TGTGCCAGCAGCCCTTTTAGGCTTTCGGACGGAGACTATGGCTACACCTTC. Encoded protein: CASSPFRLSDGDYGYTF.